The clone carrying this T cell receptor beta chain was counted once. Original handling: Estimates of nucleated cell counts were drawn from the amplification of reference gene primers. TCRdb's table, derived via immunoSEQ multiplex PCR, lists solely in-frame clones and lacks some. V, J and clone size reflect that table, while D and trimming were determined from the DNA. The table includes about 120,000 clones, 80% to 90% detected once. This specimen comes from a study of blood T cell repertoires in COVID-19. J was trimmed by 5 bases and V by 2 bases; bases with no gene match: 11. The germline CDR1 and CDR2 sequences are SGHVS and FQNEAQ. The CDR3 spans 16 residues.

The TCR sequence derives from a man between 65 and 85 years old who had recovered from COVID-19. The chain couples TRBV7-8 to TRBJ2-5; 7 nucleotides agree with TRBD1. Input material: peripheral blood. CDR3 region: CASSLLTGAGGETQYF. The CDR3 DNA sequence: TGTGCCAGCAGCTTACTTACAGGGGCCGGCGGGGAGACCCAGTACTTC.